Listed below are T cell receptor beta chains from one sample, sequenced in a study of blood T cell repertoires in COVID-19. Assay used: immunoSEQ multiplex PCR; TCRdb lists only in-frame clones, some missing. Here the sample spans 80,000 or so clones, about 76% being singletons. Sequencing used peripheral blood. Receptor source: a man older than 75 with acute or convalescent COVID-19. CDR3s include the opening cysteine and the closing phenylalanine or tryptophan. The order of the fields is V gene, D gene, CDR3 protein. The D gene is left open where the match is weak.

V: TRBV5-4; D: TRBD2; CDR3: CASSLDLWTSGTGELFF
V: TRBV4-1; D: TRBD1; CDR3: CASSQVSFGRGNIQYF
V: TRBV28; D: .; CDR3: CASSLGEQFF
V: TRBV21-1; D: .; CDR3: CASSKATGQGRDSNQPQHF
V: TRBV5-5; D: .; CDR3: CASSLGLSIYEQYF
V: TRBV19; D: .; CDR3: CASSINLVGARGYGYTF
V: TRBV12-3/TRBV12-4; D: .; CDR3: CASSSDGGTEAFF
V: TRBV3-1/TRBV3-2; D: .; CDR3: CASSSYWAIDTGELFF
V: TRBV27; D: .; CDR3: CASRARATFTEQYF
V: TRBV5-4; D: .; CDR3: CASTTQAGRPIDGYTF
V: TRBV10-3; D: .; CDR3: CAISESGGDGTEAFF
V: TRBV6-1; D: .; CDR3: CASSDVTGGQPQHF
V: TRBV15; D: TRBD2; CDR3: CATSAHRRTSNYNEQFF
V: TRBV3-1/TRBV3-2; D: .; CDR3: CASSQLPSSYEQYF
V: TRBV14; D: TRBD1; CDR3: CASSHYKTGGFTGELFF
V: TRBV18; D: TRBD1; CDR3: CASSPLGQLNTEAFF
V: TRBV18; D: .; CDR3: CASSPLATNEKLFF
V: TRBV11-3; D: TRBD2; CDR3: CASSIGTSGLGEQFF
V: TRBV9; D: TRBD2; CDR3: CASSPWTSGSNEQFF
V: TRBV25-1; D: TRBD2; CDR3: CASSEFRLAGVYNEQFF
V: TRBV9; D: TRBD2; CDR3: CASSLGGKETQYF
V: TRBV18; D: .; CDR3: CASSLLNTGELFF
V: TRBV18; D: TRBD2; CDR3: CASSPWSSGKGSEQYF
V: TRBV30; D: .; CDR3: CAWSVLHEQFF
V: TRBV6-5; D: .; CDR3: CASIGLQGYTF
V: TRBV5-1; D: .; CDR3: CASSLAHGSSTEAFF
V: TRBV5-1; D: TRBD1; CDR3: CASSYRGSSYNEQFF
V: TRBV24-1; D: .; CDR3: CATSGAPRPSGANVLTF
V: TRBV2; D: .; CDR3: CASSEQENYGYTF
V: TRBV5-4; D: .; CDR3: CASSYSSTDTQYF
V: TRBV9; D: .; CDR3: CASSAGDGETITDTQYF
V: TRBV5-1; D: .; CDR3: CASSLGVQMDLNEQFF
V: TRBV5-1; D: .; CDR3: CASSLAGQSNQPQHF
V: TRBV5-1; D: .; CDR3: CASSFNGNPADTQYF
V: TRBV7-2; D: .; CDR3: CASSSPSWGAGANVLTF
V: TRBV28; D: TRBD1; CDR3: CASTYPGGYGYTF
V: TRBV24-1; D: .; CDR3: CATSDSRYETKSLFF
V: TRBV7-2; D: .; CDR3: CASSLDTIAKNIQYF
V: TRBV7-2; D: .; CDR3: CASSSISGAGGYTF
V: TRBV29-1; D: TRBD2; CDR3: CSVEEGLAGGVDEQFF
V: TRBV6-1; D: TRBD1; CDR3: CASSDRVLRTGQNRDTQYF